Following are 7 T cell receptor beta chains from one sample sequenced in a study of OX40 agonist ivuxolimab in advanced cancers. The library was produced with the immunoSEQ multiplex PCR assay. Here the immuneACCESS table is served through TCRdb, limited to in-frame sequences with V and J called. Missing clones are a known gap in these copies; in checked studies unresolved V genes cover under half, and the rest lacks a known reason. Within this sample are about 30,000 clones, with more than 70% of them counted one time only. The ten most abundant clones make up roughly 21% of the sample. Material: CD4+ or CD8+ T cells sorted from blood, obtained in a trial of the OX40 agonist ivuxolimab. The receptor source for this set is an adult with an advanced solid tumor such as melanoma, head and neck, liver or kidney cancer.

The chain links TRBV27 to TRBJ2-3; D is ambiguous. Trimming took off 5 bases at V and 2 bases at J, with 11 bases between the two ends. Germline loops: CDR1 MNHEY, CDR2 SMNVEV (reference sequence). This CDR3 has 14 residues. CDR3 sequence: CASSLWWATDTQYF. CDR3 DNA sequence: TGTGCCAGCAGTCTTTGGTGGGCCACAGATACGCAGTATTTT.

V gene TRBV10-1 combines with J gene TRBJ2-7; D is tentatively TRBD1 or TRBD2 (5 bases each). This CDR3 comprises 13 residues. Germline CDR1 WNHNN, CDR2 SYGVQD (reference sequence). The V gene lost 6 bases and the J gene lost 6 bases, with 15 bases spanning the gap. CDR3 nucleotides: TGCGCCAGCAGCCTAGGGACGGAGTGCGAGCAGTACTTC. Amino acid sequence: CASSLGTECEQYF.

This clone has only a few counts. V is TRBV9 and J is TRBJ2-7, with D perhaps matching TRBD1 (6 bases). Trimming stripped 0 bases from V and 2 bases from J, with 12 bases between. This CDR3 region has 15 residues. From germline, CDR1 is SGDLS and CDR2 YYNGEE. The CDR3, as DNA: TGTGCCAGCAGCGTAGATTTTACAGGGACCTACGAGCAGTACTTC. As protein: CASSVDFTGTYEQYF. Combining the CDR3 with reference TRBV9 and TRBJ2-7 gives the whole variable domain DSGVTQTPKHLITATGQRVTLRCSPRSGDLSVYWYQQSLDQGLQFLIQYYNGEERAKGNILERFSAQQFPDLHSELNLSSLELGDSALYFCASSVDFTGTYEQYFGPGTRLTVT.

The V and J genes are TRBV29-1 and TRBJ1-2, with D possibly being TRBD1 (6 bases). The V and J ends lost 0 bases and 7 bases respectively, with 12 bases between them. Germline CDR1 reads SQVTM; CDR2 reads ANQGSEA. This CDR3 region has 13 residues. In DNA form, the CDR3 reads TGCAGCGTTGAAGATGGGAGGGGGAGTGGCTACACCTTC. This gives the protein CSVEDGRGSGYTF. Based on the CDR3 plus reference TRBV29-1 and TRBJ1-2, the full variable domain is SAVISQKPSRDICQRGTSLTIQCQVDSQVTMMFWYRQQPGQSLTLIATANQGSEATYESGFVIDKFPISRPNLTFSTLTVSNMSPEDSSIYLCSVEDGRGSGYTFGSGTRLTVV.

The J gene is TRBJ2-7, the V gene TRBV20-1, with D possibly being TRBD2 (5 bases). In germline, CDR1 is DFQATT, CDR2 SNEGSKA (reference sequence). Trimming removed 6 bases from V and 5 bases from J, with 11 bases in between. The CDR3 loop spans 11 amino acids. As DNA, the CDR3 is TGCAGTGCCCGACCGGGGAACGAGCAGTACTTC. It yields the protein CSARPGNEQYF.

The chain is built from TRBV7-2 and TRBJ1-1; 11 positions agree with TRBD1. CDR3 size: 19 residues. Germline V CDR1 and CDR2: SGHTA, FQGNSA. After removal of 2 bases from V and 3 bases from J, the junction contained 14 bases not matched to a gene. The DNA of the CDR3 is TGTGCCAGCAGCTTATTCCTTGGACAGGGGGCTGTCCCCCACACTGAAGCTTTCTTT. Its translation: CASSLFLGQGAVPHTEAFF.

The V call is TRBV28, the J call TRBJ1-2; no firm D call. The length of the CDR3 is 14 residues. Trimming cost V 5 bases and J 8 bases, with 18 bases left between them. Per germline, CDR1 MDHEN and CDR2 SYDVKM. CDR3 amino acids: CASSNPSGQDGYTF. The CDR3 region has the DNA TGTGCCAGCAGTAACCCCTCCGGGCAGGACGGCTACACCTTC.